The 11 T cell receptor beta chains reported below all come from one sample, sequenced in a study of cytomegalovirus exposure and HLA in healthy donors. In the PCR, 60 Vbeta and 13 Jbeta primers were used. Here immunoSEQ multiplex PCR was the method, and the copy in TCRdb shows in-frame clones only, minus some. The table has some 110,000 clones, around 64% seen once. Input material: PBMCs. The receptor set was obtained from a woman aged 30 to 39 in good health and CMV-seronegative.

The chain joins TRBV7-9 to TRBJ1-4; D not certain. The CDR3 is made up of 15 amino acids. Germline V gene sequence: CDR1 SEHNR, CDR2 FQNEAQ (reference sequence). V lost 0 bases to trimming and J lost 5 bases, with 10 bases between them. DNA of the CDR3: TGTGCCAGCAGCTTAGCTGGCAGGTTGAATGAAAAACTGTTTTTT. Translation gives CASSLAGRLNEKLFF.

This clone was counted ten times or more. The V gene is TRBV6-5, the J gene TRBJ2-7, with a weak D call TRBD1 (6 bases). Trimming cost V 0 bases and J 3 bases, with 15 bases left between them. Germline CDR1 is MNHEY and CDR2 is SVGAGI. This CDR3 is 16 amino acids long. The CDR3 loop is CASSYSSPDRDYEQYF. In DNA, the CDR3 is TGTGCCAGCAGTTACTCGTCTCCGGACAGAGACTACGAGCAGTACTTC.

This clone was recorded a few times. The chain has TRBV30 and TRBJ2-1, with D maybe TRBD1 (5 bases). V shed 5 bases and J shed 7 bases, with 9 bases lying between them. Germline values: CDR1 GTSNPN, CDR2 SVGIG (reference sequence). The CDR3 runs to 11 residues. In nucleotides, the CDR3 is TGTGCCTGGGGCAGGGTTAATGAGCAGTTCTTC. Protein: CAWGRVNEQFF.

The CDR3 spells CASSEGSGRVNTGELFF. The CDR3 DNA follows: TGCGCCAGCAGTGAAGGTAGCGGGAGGGTAAACACCGGGGAGCTGTTTTTT. This rearrangement joins TRBV4-1 to TRBJ2-2; TRBD2 aligns across 11 bases. The V segment lost 6 bases and the J segment 2 bases; nucleotides outside the gene matches: 8. Germline V gene lookup returns CDR1 MGHRA and CDR2 YSYEKL. The CDR3 sequence is 17 residues long.

The chain is built from TRBV4-2 and TRBJ2-3; D is perhaps TRBD1 (6 bases). The CDR3 consists of 15 residues. Germline CDR1 reads LGHNA; CDR2 reads YNFKEQ. V shed 0 bases and J shed 5 bases, with 12 bases lying between them. CDR3 nucleotides: TGTGCCAGCAGCCAAGACAGGCAGGGGAGAGATACGCAGTATTTT. Its translation: CASSQDRQGRDTQYF.

V and J are TRBV6-5 and TRBJ2-2; the match to TRBD2 covers 8 bases. In germline, CDR1 is MNHEY, CDR2 SVGAGI. This CDR3 contains 15 residues. J gave up 1 base and V 4 bases, and 2 bases lay outside the gene matches. CDR3 DNA sequence: TGTGCCAGCAGTTGGAGCGGGAGGAACACCGGGGAGCTGTTTTTT. Protein: CASSWSGRNTGELFF.

The CDR3 is CAISESTAYNEQFF. The DNA for the CDR3 is TGTGCCATCAGTGAGTCGACAGCCTACAATGAGCAGTTCTTC. The V and J genes are TRBV10-3 and TRBJ2-1; D may be TRBD1 (5 bases). Trimming cost V 0 bases and J 2 bases, with 5 bases left between them. The CDR3 has 14 amino acids. The V gene's germline CDR1 is ENHRY and CDR2 SYGVKD.

This clone came up once. The chain links TRBV2 to TRBJ2-1; the D is unclear. The V gene lost 7 bases and the J gene lost 3 bases, with 7 bases spanning the gap. The CDR3 consists of 12 residues. Germline lookup yields CDR1 SNHLY and CDR2 FYNNEI. CDR3 sequence (DNA): TGTGCCAGCACCCCTAACTACAATGAGCAGTTCTTC. It codes for CASTPNYNEQFF.

V and J are TRBV9 and TRBJ2-3; tentatively, D is TRBD2 (5 bases). V dropped 3 bases and J dropped 0 bases, with 17 bases sitting between them. The CDR3 has 17 residues. In germline, CDR1 is SGDLS, CDR2 YYNGEE. DNA for the CDR3: TGTGCCAGCAGCGCCCGAGCGGTGGGTCTTAGCACAGATACGCAGTATTTT. This gives the protein CASSARAVGLSTDTQYF.

The chain links TRBV7-2 to TRBJ2-3; D gene uncertain. Germline values: CDR1 SGHTA, CDR2 FQGNSA. The CDR3 is 12 amino acids. V was clipped by 6 bases and J by 2 bases, with 6 bases between them. The CDR3 protein is CASSPHTDTQYF. CDR3 in DNA: TGTGCCAGCAGTCCCCACACAGATACGCAGTATTTT.

The chain recombines TRBV28 with TRBJ1-1; D is unclear. This CDR3 has 12 residues. The ends were cut back, 5 bases at V and 0 bases at J, with 4 bases in the middle. From germline, CDR1 is MDHEN and CDR2 SYDVKM. CDR3 sequence: CASSTMNTEAFF. CDR3 DNA sequence: TGTGCCAGCAGTACAATGAACACTGAAGCTTTCTTT.